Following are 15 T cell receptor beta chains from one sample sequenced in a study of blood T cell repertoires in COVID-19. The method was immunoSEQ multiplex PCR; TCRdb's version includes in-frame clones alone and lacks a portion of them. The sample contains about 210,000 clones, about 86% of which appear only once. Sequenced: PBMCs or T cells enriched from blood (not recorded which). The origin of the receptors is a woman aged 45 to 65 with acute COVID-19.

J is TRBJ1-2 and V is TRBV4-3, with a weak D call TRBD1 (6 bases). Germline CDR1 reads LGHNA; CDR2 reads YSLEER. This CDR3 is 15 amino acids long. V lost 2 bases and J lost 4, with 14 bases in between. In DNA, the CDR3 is TGCGCCAGCAGCCAACTACAGGGTGATCTCTATGGCTACACCTTC. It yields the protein CASSQLQGDLYGYTF.

In nucleotides, the CDR3 is TGCGCCAGCAGCTTGGGTGCGGGTTTGGGTGAAAAACTGTTTTTT. Protein: CASSLGAGLGEKLFF. The genes are TRBV5-1 and TRBJ1-4; D gene unclear. CDR3 length: 15 amino acids. CDR1 is SGHRS and CDR2 is YFSETQ in the germline V gene. The V and J ends lost 0 bases and 7 bases respectively, with 13 bases between them.

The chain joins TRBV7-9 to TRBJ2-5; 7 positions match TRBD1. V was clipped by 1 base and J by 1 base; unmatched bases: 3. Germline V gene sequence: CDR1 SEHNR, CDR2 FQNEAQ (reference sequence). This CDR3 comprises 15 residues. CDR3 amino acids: CASSLVGQSQETQYF. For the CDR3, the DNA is TGTGCCAGCAGCTTAGTGGGACAGAGCCAAGAGACCCAGTACTTC.

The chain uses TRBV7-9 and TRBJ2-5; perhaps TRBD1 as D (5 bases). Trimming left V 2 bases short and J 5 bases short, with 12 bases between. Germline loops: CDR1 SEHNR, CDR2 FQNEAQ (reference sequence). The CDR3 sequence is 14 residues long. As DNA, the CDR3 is TGTGCCAGCAGCTTAAATCAGGGTGGGGAGACCCAGTACTTC. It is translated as CASSLNQGGETQYF. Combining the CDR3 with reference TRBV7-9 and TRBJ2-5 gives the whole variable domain DTGVSQNPRHKITKRGQNVTFRCDPISEHNRLYWYRQTLGQGPEFLTYFQNEAQLEKSRLLSDRFSAERPKGSFSTLEIQRTEQGDSAMYLCASSLNQGGETQYFGPGTRLLVL.

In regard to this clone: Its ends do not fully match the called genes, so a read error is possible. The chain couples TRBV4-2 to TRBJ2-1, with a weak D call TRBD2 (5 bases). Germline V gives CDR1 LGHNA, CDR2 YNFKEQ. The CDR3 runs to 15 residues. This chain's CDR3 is CASSQATNSYNEQFF. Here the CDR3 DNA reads TGTGCCAGTAGCCAAGCGACTAACTCCTACAATGAGCAGTTCTTC.

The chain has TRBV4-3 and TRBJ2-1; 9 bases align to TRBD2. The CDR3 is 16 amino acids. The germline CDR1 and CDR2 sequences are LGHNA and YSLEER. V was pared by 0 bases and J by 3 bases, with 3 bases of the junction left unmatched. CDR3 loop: CASSQERGGLYNEQFF. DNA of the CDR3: TGCGCCAGCAGCCAAGAGCGGGGGGGCCTCTACAATGAGCAGTTCTTC.

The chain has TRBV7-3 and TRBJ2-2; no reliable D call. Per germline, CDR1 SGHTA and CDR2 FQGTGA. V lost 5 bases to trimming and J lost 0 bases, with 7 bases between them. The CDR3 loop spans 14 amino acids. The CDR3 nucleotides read TGTGCCAGCAGCGTTTATTCGAACACCGGGGAGCTGTTTTTT. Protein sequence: CASSVYSNTGELFF.

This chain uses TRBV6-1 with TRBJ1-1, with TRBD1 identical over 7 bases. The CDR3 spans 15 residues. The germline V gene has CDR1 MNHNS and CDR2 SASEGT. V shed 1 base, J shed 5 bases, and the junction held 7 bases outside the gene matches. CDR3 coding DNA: TGTGCCAGCAGTGAAGACCGACAGGGCTGGACTGAAGCTTTCTTT. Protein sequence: CASSEDRQGWTEAFF.

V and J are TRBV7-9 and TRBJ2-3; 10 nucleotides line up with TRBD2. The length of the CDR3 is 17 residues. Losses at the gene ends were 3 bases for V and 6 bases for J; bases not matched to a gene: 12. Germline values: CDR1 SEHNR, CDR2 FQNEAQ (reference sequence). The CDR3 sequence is CASSFSKLAGVGDTQYF. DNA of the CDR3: TGTGCCAGCAGCTTTAGTAAGCTAGCGGGAGTGGGCGATACGCAGTATTTT.

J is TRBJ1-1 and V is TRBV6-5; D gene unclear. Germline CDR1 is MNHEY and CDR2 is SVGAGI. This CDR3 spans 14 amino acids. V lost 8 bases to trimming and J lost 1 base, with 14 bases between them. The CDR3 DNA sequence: TGTGCCAGCTTGGGGTACGGGGAGAACACTGAAGCTTTCTTT. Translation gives CASLGYGENTEAFF.

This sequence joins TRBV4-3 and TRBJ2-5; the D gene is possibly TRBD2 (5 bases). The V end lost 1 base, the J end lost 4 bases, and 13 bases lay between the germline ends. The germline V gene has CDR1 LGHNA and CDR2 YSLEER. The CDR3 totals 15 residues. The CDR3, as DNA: TGCGCCAGCAGCCAAGCGGTCGGGGATCGAGAGACCCAGTACTTC. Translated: CASSQAVGDRETQYF.

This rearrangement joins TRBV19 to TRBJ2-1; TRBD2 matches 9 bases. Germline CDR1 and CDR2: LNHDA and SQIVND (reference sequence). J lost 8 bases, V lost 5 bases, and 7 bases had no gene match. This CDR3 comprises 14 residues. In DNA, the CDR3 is TGTGCCAGTAGTCTGGGACTAGCAAGGGATGAGCAGTTCTTC. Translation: CASSLGLARDEQFF.

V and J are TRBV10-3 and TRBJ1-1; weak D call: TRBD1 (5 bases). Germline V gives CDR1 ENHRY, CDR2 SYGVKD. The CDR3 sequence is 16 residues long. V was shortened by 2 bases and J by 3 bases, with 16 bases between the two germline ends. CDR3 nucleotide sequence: TGTGCCATCAGTGAGAGGGGCTCGGGCGTGGACACTGAAGCTTTCTTT. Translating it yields CAISERGSGVDTEAFF.

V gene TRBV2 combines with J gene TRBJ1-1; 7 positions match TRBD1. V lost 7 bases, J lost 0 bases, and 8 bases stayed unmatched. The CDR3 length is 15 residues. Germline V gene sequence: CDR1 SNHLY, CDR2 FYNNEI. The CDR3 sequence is CASNPGQRMNTEAFF. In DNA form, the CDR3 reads TGTGCCAGCAACCCGGGACAGAGAATGAACACTGAAGCTTTCTTT. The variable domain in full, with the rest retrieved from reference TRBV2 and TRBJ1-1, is EPEVTQTPSHQVTQMGQEVILRCVPISNHLYFYWYRQILGQKVEFLVSFYNNEISEKSEIFDDQFSVERPDGSNFTLKIRSTKLEDSAMYFCASNPGQRMNTEAFFGQGTRLTVV.

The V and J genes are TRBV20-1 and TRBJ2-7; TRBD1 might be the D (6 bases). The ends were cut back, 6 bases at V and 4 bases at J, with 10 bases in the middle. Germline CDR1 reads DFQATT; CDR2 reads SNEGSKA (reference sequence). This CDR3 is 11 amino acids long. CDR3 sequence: CSARRGYEQYF. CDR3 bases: TGCAGTGCCCGTAGGGGGTACGAGCAGTACTTC.